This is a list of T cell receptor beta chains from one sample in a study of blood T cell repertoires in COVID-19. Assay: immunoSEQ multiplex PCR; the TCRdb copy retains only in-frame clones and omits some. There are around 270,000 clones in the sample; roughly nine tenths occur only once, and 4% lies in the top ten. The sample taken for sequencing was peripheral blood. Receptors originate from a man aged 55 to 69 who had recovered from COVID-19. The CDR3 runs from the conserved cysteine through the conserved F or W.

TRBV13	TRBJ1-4	CASSKLWDRGNEKLFF
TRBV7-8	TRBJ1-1	CASSLDFDPSTEAFF
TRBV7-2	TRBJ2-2	CASSKIQQAAPNTGELFF
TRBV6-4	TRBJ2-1	CASSHSSGPYNEQFF
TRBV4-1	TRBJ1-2	CASSQESEDGYTF
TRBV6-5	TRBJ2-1	CASSFTGVPPYNEQFF
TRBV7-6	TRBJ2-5	CASSSYRVPEETQYF
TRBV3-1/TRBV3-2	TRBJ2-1	CASSPPGQGNEQFF
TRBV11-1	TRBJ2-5	CASLGTAKETQYF
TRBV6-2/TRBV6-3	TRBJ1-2	CASSTTGGYGYTF
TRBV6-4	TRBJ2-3	CASSDSRPLLGPEDRDTQYF
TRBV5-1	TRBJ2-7	CASSGGLAGIYEQYF
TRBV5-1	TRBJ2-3	CASTQTPTGGEADTQYF
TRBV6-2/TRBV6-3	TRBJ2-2	CASSPTTGVNTGELFF
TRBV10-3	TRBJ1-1	CAISEPRGLPNTEAFF
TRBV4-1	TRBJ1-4	CASSTGQGSNEKLFF
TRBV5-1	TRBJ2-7	CASSRTGGGSPYEQYF
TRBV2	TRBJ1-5	CASRDSFGQPQHF
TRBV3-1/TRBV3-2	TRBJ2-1	CASSQSSGGKNNEQFF
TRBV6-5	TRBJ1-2	CASSYGTGGFYGYTF
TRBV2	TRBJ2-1	CASSRTGLVGTYNEQFF
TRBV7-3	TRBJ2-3	CASSPTSGGNRDTQYF
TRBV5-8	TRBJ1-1	CASSLQGMNTEAFF
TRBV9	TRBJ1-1	CASSVNSGGAHMNTEAFF
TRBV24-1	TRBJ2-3	CATSDSGGPSDTQYF
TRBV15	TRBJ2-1	CATSRRRGGSYNEQFF
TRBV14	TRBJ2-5	CASSLIAGGRETQYF
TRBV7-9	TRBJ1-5	CASSAGTGGLPQHF
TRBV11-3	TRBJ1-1	CASSYRGWTEAFF
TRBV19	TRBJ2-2	CATQNGGNGELFF
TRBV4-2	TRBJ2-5	CASSPLAGVETQYF
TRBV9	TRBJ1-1	CASSVVQRMNTEAFF
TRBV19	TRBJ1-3	CASSHRGNTIYF
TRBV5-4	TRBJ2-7	CASSLDRPPYEQYF
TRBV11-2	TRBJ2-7	CASSLQVTGGYEQYF
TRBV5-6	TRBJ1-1	CASSLPGRGNTEAFF
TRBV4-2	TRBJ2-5	CASSQEFPNPQGETQYF
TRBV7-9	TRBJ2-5	CASSSELIQETQYF
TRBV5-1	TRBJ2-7	CASSFASSYEQYF
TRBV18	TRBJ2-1	CASSPRQGEEKFF
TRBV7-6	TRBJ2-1	CASRLGGVYNEQFF
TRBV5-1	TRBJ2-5	CASSSHAETQYF
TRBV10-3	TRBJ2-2	CAIGSTAQNTGELFF
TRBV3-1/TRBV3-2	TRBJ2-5	CASSQVLAGGQETQYF
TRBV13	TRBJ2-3	CASSVISDTQYF
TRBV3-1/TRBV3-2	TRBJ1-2	CASTSIDGADGYTF
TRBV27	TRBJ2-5	CASSSAPGGTQYF
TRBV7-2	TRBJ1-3	CASSLVQGNTIYF
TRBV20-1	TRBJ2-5	CSASVAGGLETQYF